The present T cell receptor (beta chain) was sequenced within a study of blood T cell repertoires in COVID-19. For the study at large: Sources were T cells, B-cell-depleted T cells, or PBMCs; the material itself was cDNA or gDNA.

V lost 4 bases to trimming and J lost 6 bases; unmatched junction nucleotides: 6. Germline V CDR1 and CDR2: SNHLY, FYNNEI. The CDR3 contains 14 residues. Original data processing: Researchers report that nucleated cell counts were estimated from reference gene primer amplification. Sequenced by immunoSEQ multiplex PCR; TCRdb stores in-frame clones only, minus some. The DNA was the basis for D and trimming; V, J and clone size are from that table. The sample gives roughly 55,000 clones, around 90% of which show up once; approximately 15% is in the top ten. This chain uses TRBV2 with TRBJ2-1; 7 nucleotides agree with TRBD2. Material: peripheral blood. The sequence was collected from a human donor with active COVID-19. The donor label of this sample is uncertain. The CDR3 DNA reads as TGTGCCAGCAGTGTCGGGGAGGGAGGCAATGAGCAGTTCTTC. Translating gives CASSVGEGGNEQFF.